One T cell receptor beta chain is described in this entry. Patients included in sequencing had previously demonstrated CD8+CD57+ cell expansion by flow cytometry. This sample was taken from a study of CD8+CD57+ T cells in acquired aplastic anemia. For CDR3 and TCR beta VDJ profiling, genomic DNA was the template used. TCRdb processed the reads anew with MiXCR; each CDR3 protein has one entry. The table lists under 350,000 distinct CDR3 sequences, 45% to 65% of them singletons, with around 1.2% in the top ten. Trimming stripped 3 bases from V and 11 bases from J, with 10 bases between. The V gene's germline CDR1 is SEHNR and CDR2 FQNEAQ (reference sequence). CDR3 length: 11 amino acids.

Sequencing was done on a sample of sorted CD4+, CD8+, or CD8+CD57+ T cells (not recorded which) from PBMCs. The sequence derives from a human donor with aplastic anemia. This chain joins TRBV7-9 and TRBJ1-1; perhaps TRBD1 as D (5 bases). The CDR3: CASSFSGGAFF. The DNA of the CDR3 is TGTGCCAGCAGCTTCTCCGGGGGTGCTTTCTTT.